Listed here are 16 T cell receptor beta chains from one sample, sequenced in a study of early T cells in non-severe SARS-CoV-2 infection. TCRdb reprocessed the 5' RACE reads via MiXCR and lists one record per CDR3 protein. The sample records about 69,000 distinct CDR3 sequences, around a tenth being singletons. What was sequenced was whole blood. All receptors come from an adult who was a healthcare worker with PCR-confirmed SARS-CoV-2 infection or an uninfected control (not recorded which).

This clonotype was picked up many times. The chain is built from TRBV12-3 or TRBV12-4 and TRBJ2-6; D is uncertain. The CDR3 spans 13 residues. Trimming cost V 6 bases and J 0 bases, with 3 bases left between them. The CDR3 bases are TGTGCCAGCAGAAGCTCTGGGGCCAACGTCCTGACTTTC. Its protein product is CASRSSGANVLTF.

Only a few counts were recorded for this clonotype. The V call is TRBV30, the J call TRBJ2-1; TRBD2 matches 10 bases. V lost 4 bases to trimming and J lost 9 bases; unmatched junction nucleotides: 3. The CDR3 is 12 residues long. Germline CDR1 GTSNPN, CDR2 SVGIG (reference sequence). CDR3 sequence reads: CAWISGRGEQFF. DNA for the CDR3: TGTGCCTGGATCAGCGGGAGGGGTGAGCAGTTCTTC.

The chain has TRBV20-1 and TRBJ2-1; 8 nucleotides align to TRBD1. This CDR3 has 11 residues. V lost 3 bases to trimming and J lost 10 bases; unmatched junction nucleotides: 2. CDR1 DFQATT and CDR2 SNEGSKA come from the germline V gene (reference sequence). The CDR3 protein is CSASHRGEQFF. The DNA of the CDR3 is TGCAGTGCTAGTCACAGGGGGGAGCAGTTCTTC.

This clonotype was seen more than once but under ten times. This chain connects TRBV29-1 to TRBJ1-2; 7 bases align to TRBD1. With 7 bases clipped from V and 6 bases from J, the junction kept 8 bases outside the gene matches. The CDR3 spans 12 residues. Germline loops: CDR1 SQVTM, CDR2 ANQGSEA. CDR3 in amino acids: CSGAGGGDGYTF. Here the CDR3 DNA reads TGCAGCGGGGCTGGAGGGGGCGATGGCTACACCTTC.

At least ten counts were recorded for this clonotype. The rearrangement joins TRBV6-2 or TRBV6-3 to TRBJ2-7; perhaps D is TRBD1 or TRBD2 (5 bases each). Germline values: CDR1 MNHEY, CDR2 SVGEGT. CDR3 length: 13 amino acids. V was shortened by 4 bases and J by 4 bases, with 11 bases between the two germline ends. The CDR3 DNA sequence: TGTGCCAGCAGTTTCCAATGGGGGTACGAGCAGTACTTC. Amino acids: CASSFQWGYEQYF.

The rearrangement uses TRBV30 and TRBJ2-3; 9 bases agree with TRBD1. The CDR3 is 17 residues long. The ends lost 3 bases at V and 4 bases at J; junction bases unmatched: 14. In germline, CDR1 is GTSNPN, CDR2 SVGIG (reference sequence). The CDR3 nucleotides are TGTGCCTGGAGCATAAAACGCGGGGACAGGGAATCAGATACGCAGTATTTT. Its translation: CAWSIKRGDRESDTQYF.

This sequence joins TRBV20-1 and TRBJ2-1, with 7 bases identical to TRBD1. The CDR3 spans 14 residues. J was trimmed by 9 bases and V by 3 bases; bases with no gene match: 11. Germline V gives CDR1 DFQATT, CDR2 SNEGSKA (reference sequence). CDR3 in DNA: TGCAGTGCTAGGGGTGTGACAGGGACGGGTGAGCAGTTCTTC. Its translation: CSARGVTGTGEQFF.

This clonotype was picked up many times. The chain couples TRBV7-3 to TRBJ2-3; TRBD2 agrees at 9 bases. CDR3 length equals 16 residues. The V gene end was trimmed by 4 bases and the J gene end by 2 bases; junction bases not matched to a gene: 7. The V gene's germline CDR1 is SGHTA and CDR2 FQGTGA. The CDR3 loop is CASSSLAGASTDTQYF. As DNA, the CDR3 is TGTGCCAGCAGCTCGTTAGCGGGGGCCTCCACAGATACGCAGTATTTT.

This clonotype was counted many times. The CDR3, as DNA: TGTGCCAGTAGTAGAACCGGGACGGTCAGCTCCTACGAGCAGTACTTC. It is translated as CASSRTGTVSSYEQYF. The J gene is TRBJ2-7, the V gene TRBV19, with D perhaps given as TRBD1 or TRBD2 (5 bases each). Germline CDR1 and CDR2: LNHDA and SQIVND (reference sequence). The V and J ends lost 4 bases and 0 bases respectively, with 16 bases between them. The CDR3 spans 16 residues.

This clonotype has at least ten counts. The rearrangement links TRBV5-6 to TRBJ2-1; D not certain. The CDR3 consists of 11 residues. V was trimmed by 0 bases and J by 10 bases, leaving 5 bases between them. In germline, CDR1 is SGHDT, CDR2 YYEEEE. The DNA for the CDR3 is TGTGCCAGCAGCTTGGTAGGGGAGCAGTTCTTC. Residues: CASSLVGEQFF.

This clonotype was counted only a few times. The chain recombines TRBV11-2 with TRBJ2-5; 7 bases align to TRBD1. The germline V gene has CDR1 SGHAT and CDR2 FQNNGV. V dropped 5 bases and J dropped 9; count of bases not matched to a gene: 9. The CDR3 length is 13 residues. The CDR3: CASSGGQRGPQYF. CDR3 DNA: TGTGCCAGCAGCGGGGGACAGAGAGGGCCCCAGTACTTC.

This clonotype turned up a few times. The V and J genes are TRBV6-1 and TRBJ2-1, with 7 bases fitting TRBD2. Trimming cost V 7 bases and J 3 bases; bases outside gene matches: 6. The V gene's germline CDR1 is MNHNS and CDR2 SASEGT. This CDR3 region has 14 residues. CDR3 in amino acids: CASTSGGYYNEQFF. CDR3 DNA: TGTGCCAGCACGTCCGGGGGGTACTACAATGAGCAGTTCTTC.

The chain carries TRBV6-6 and TRBJ2-2; TRBD2 might be the D (5 bases). Trimming shortened V by 2 bases and J by 0 bases, and 10 bases separated the two germline ends. In germline, CDR1 is MNHNY, CDR2 SVGAGI (reference sequence). This CDR3 is built from 16 residues. Here the CDR3 reads CASSYTRASNTGELFF. Written as DNA, the CDR3 is TGTGCCAGCAGTTACACGCGGGCGTCGAACACCGGGGAGCTGTTTTTT.

The chain uses TRBV3-1 and TRBJ1-1; D may be TRBD1 (6 bases). The V end was cut by 2 bases, the J end by 0 bases, with 13 bases between. Germline V CDR1 and CDR2: LGHDT, YNNKEL (reference sequence). The length of the CDR3 is 16 residues. CDR3 sequence (DNA): TGTGCCAGCAGCCAACCAGAGGGGACACTGAACACTGAAGCTTTCTTT. This encodes CASSQPEGTLNTEAFF.

This clonotype was detected ten times or more. The genes are TRBV6-6 and TRBJ2-7; D is unclear. The CDR3 is 12 residues long. Germline V gene sequence: CDR1 MNHNY, CDR2 SVGAGI (reference sequence). Trimming removed 2 bases at V and 6 bases at J, with 8 bases between. Written as DNA, the CDR3 is TGTGCCAGCAGTTACGGCGGCTCCGAGCAGTACTTC. Residues: CASSYGGSEQYF.

This clonotype was counted many times. This chain links TRBV9 with TRBJ1-6; D may be TRBD1 (6 bases). V lost 0 bases to trimming and J lost 6 bases, with 13 bases between them. The CDR3 length is 16 residues. Looked up from germline, CDR1 is SGDLS and CDR2 is YYNGEE. CDR3 nucleotide sequence: TGTGCCAGCAGCGTAGGTCTGGGACACGGTAATTCACCCCTCCACTTT. It is translated as CASSVGLGHGNSPLHF.